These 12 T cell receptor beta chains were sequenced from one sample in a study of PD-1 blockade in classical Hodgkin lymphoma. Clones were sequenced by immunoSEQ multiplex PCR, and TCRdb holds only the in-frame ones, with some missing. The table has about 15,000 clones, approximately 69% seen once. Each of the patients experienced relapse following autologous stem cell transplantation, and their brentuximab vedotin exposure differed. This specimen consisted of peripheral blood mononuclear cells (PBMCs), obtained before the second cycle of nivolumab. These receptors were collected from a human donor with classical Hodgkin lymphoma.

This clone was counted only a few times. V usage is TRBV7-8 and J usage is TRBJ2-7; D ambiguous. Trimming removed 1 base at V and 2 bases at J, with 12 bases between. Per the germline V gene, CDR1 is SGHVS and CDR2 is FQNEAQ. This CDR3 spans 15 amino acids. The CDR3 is CASSLESGPAYEQYF. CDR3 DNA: TGTGCCAGCAGCTTAGAGTCTGGACCAGCCTACGAGCAGTACTTC.

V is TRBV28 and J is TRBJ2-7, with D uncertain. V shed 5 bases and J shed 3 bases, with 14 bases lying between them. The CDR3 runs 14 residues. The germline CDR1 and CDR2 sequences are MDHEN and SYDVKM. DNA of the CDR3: TGTGCCAGCAGTGCGGACCTGTTGGGCTACGAGCAGTACTTC. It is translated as CASSADLLGYEQYF.

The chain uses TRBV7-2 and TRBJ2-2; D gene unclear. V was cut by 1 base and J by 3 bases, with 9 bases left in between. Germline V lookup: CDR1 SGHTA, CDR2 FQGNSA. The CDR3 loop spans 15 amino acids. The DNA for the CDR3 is TGTGCCAGCAGCTTAGGCTACAAGCACACCGGGGAGCTGTTTTTT. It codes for CASSLGYKHTGELFF.

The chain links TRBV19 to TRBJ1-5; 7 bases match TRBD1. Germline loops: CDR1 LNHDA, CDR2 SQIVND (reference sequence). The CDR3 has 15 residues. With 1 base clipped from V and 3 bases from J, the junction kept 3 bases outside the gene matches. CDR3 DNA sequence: TGTGCCAGTAGTATAGGAGGGGGCTTCAATCAGCCCCAGCATTTT. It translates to CASSIGGGFNQPQHF.

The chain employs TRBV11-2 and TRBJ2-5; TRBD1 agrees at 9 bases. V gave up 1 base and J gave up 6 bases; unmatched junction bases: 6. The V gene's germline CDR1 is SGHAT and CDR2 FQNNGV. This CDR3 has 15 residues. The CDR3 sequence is CASSLGETGGKTQYF. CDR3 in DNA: TGTGCCAGCAGCTTAGGCGAGACAGGGGGGAAGACCCAGTACTTC.

CDR3 in DNA: TGTGCCAGCAGCTTGTCGGTTTTAGGTGAAGCTTTCTTT. Its translation: CASSLSVLGEAFF. This chain connects TRBV7-9 to TRBJ1-1; unclear D gene. V was cut by 3 bases and J by 7 bases, with 12 bases left in between. The CDR3 spans 13 residues. Germline V gives CDR1 SEHNR, CDR2 FQNEAQ (reference sequence).

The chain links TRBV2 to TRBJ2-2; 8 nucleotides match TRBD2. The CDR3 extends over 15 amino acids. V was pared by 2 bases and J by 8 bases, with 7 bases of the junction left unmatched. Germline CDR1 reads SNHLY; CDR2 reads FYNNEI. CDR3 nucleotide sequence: TGTGCCAGCAGTGAAATGATTAGCGGGACAGGGGAGCTGTTTTTT. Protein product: CASSEMISGTGELFF.

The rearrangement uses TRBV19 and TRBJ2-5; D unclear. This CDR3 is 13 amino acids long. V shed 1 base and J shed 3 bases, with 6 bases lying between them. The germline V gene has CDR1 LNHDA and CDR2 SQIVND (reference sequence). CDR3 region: CASSIGQEETQYF. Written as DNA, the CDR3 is TGTGCCAGTAGTATAGGCCAGGAAGAGACCCAGTACTTC.

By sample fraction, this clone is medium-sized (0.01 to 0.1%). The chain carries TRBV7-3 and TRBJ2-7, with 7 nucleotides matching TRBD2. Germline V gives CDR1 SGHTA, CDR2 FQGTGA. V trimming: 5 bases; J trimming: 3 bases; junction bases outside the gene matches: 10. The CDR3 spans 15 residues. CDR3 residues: CASSPGFGEGYEQYF. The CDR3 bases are TGTGCCAGCAGCCCCGGGTTTGGGGAGGGCTACGAGCAGTACTTC.

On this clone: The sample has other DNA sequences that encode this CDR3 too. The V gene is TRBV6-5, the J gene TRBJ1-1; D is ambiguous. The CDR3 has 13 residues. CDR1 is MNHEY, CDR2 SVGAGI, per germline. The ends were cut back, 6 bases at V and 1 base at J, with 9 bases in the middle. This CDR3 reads CASSRTGNTEAFF. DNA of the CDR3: TGTGCCAGCAGCCGGACGGGGAACACTGAAGCTTTCTTT.

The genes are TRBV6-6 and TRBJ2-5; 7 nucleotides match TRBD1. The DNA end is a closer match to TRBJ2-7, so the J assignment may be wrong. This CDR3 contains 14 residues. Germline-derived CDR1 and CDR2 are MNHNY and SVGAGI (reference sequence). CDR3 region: CASRDRDSFYEQYF. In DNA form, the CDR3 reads TGTGCCAGCAGGGACCGGGACAGCTTCTACGAGCAGTACTTC.

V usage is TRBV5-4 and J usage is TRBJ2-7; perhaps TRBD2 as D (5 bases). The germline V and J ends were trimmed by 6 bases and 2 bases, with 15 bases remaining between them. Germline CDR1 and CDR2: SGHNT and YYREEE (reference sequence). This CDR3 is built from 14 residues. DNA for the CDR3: TGTGCCAGCACGACGAATACCGGGGCCTACGAGCAGTACTTC. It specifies CASTTNTGAYEQYF.